This is a list of T cell receptor beta chains from one sample in a study of CD8 T cells in ankylosing spondylitis. TCRdb independently ran MiXCR on the 5' RACE reads; one entry per CDR3 protein. The sample includes around 430,000 distinct CDR3 sequences, 15% to 20% seen only once; the top ten take over 0.9%. Input material: blood, either unsorted or a sorted T cell fraction (not recorded which). The origin of the receptors is a male donor with ankylosing spondylitis. The CDR3 runs from the conserved cysteine through the conserved F or W. A D gene is named only where the DNA matches it firmly. Clone size is given for some rows only: seen once, a few or many times, or a class if the clone is expanded.

clone size: NA; J gene: TRBJ2-5; D gene: NA; V gene: TRBV7-6; CDR3 protein: CASSPFIAPQGTQYF; CDR3 DNA: TGTGCCAGCAGCCCCTTCATCGCTCCACAAGGGACCCAGTACTTC
clone size: NA; J gene: TRBJ1-1; D gene: TRBD1; V gene: TRBV9; CDR3 protein: CASSVAGQGAGEAFF; CDR3 DNA: TGTGCCAGCAGCGTAGCGGGGCAGGGGGCTGGTGAAGCTTTCTTT
clone size: NA; J gene: TRBJ1-5; D gene: TRBD1; V gene: TRBV28; CDR3 protein: CASSFGTGNQPQHF; CDR3 DNA: TGTGCCAGCAGTTTTGGGACAGGCAATCAGCCCCAGCATTTT
clone size: few; J gene: TRBJ1-1; D gene: TRBD1; V gene: TRBV5-1; CDR3 protein: CASSSGTGGLNTEAFF; CDR3 DNA: TGCGCCAGCAGCTCCGGGACAGGGGGCTTGAACACTGAAGCTTTCTTT
clone size: few; J gene: TRBJ2-5; D gene: NA; V gene: TRBV7-3; CDR3 protein: CASSPRVTPQETQYF; CDR3 DNA: TGTGCCAGCAGCCCCCGGGTGACGCCCCAAGAGACCCAGTACTTC
clone size: NA; J gene: TRBJ2-1; D gene: TRBD2; V gene: TRBV5-1; CDR3 protein: CASREEAGGSNEQFF; CDR3 DNA: TGCGCCAGCAGGGAAGAAGCGGGGGGGAGCAATGAGCAGTTCTTC
clone size: few; J gene: TRBJ1-4; D gene: NA; V gene: TRBV5-1; CDR3 protein: CASSIDATNEKLFF; CDR3 DNA: TGCGCCAGCAGCATCGACGCAACTAATGAAAAACTGTTTTTT
clone size: many; J gene: TRBJ1-3; D gene: NA; V gene: TRBV12-3/TRBV12-4; CDR3 protein: CASSPGGLGENTIYF; CDR3 DNA: TGTGCCAGCAGCCCGGGTGGATTGGGGGAAAACACCATATATTTT
clone size: NA; J gene: TRBJ1-2; D gene: TRBD1; V gene: TRBV6-1; CDR3 protein: CASSPPRDRQNYGYTF; CDR3 DNA: TGTGCCAGCAGCCCACCCCGGGACAGGCAGAACTATGGCTACACCTTC
clone size: NA; J gene: TRBJ2-7; D gene: TRBD2; V gene: TRBV2; CDR3 protein: CASKSSGLYEQYF; CDR3 DNA: TGTGCCAGCAAATCTAGCGGTCTCTACGAGCAGTACTTC
clone size: many; J gene: TRBJ2-1; D gene: NA; V gene: TRBV5-1; CDR3 protein: CASTSLQGKRAYNEQFF; CDR3 DNA: TGCGCCAGCACCTCCCTCCAGGGGAAGAGGGCCTACAATGAGCAGTTCTTC
clone size: many; J gene: TRBJ2-5; D gene: NA; V gene: TRBV18; CDR3 protein: CASSNQETQYF; CDR3 DNA: TGTGCCAGCAGCAACCAAGAGACCCAGTACTTC
clone size: NA; J gene: TRBJ1-2; D gene: TRBD1; V gene: TRBV25-1; CDR3 protein: CASSERTGYGYTF; CDR3 DNA: TGTGCCAGCAGTGAACGGACAGGTTATGGCTACACCTTC
clone size: NA; J gene: TRBJ2-1; D gene: NA; V gene: TRBV20-1; CDR3 protein: CSATRQEENEQFF; CDR3 DNA: TGCAGTGCTACTCGACAGGAAGAAAATGAGCAGTTCTTC
clone size: NA; J gene: TRBJ1-3; D gene: TRBD1; V gene: TRBV6-1; CDR3 protein: CASRSTGTRVSGNTIYF; CDR3 DNA: TGTGCCAGCAGGTCGACAGGGACCAGAGTATCTGGAAACACCATATATTTT
clone size: many; J gene: TRBJ1-1; D gene: NA; V gene: TRBV15; CDR3 protein: CATNPRERRPSEAFF; CDR3 DNA: TGTGCCACCAATCCGAGGGAGAGGCGACCATCAGAAGCTTTCTTT
clone size: NA; J gene: TRBJ2-1; D gene: TRBD2; V gene: TRBV24-1; CDR3 protein: CATSARTSGKAEQFF; CDR3 DNA: TGTGCCACCAGTGCCCGGACTAGCGGGAAGGCTGAGCAGTTCTTC
clone size: few; J gene: TRBJ1-4; D gene: NA; V gene: TRBV18; CDR3 protein: CASSPSMGPEKLFF; CDR3 DNA: TGTGCCAGCTCACCCTCAATGGGTCCCGAAAAACTGTTTTTT
clone size: many; J gene: TRBJ1-5; D gene: NA; V gene: TRBV20-1; CDR3 protein: CSARDLGQGRQPQHF; CDR3 DNA: TGCAGTGCTAGAGATCTGGGGCAGGGGCGACAGCCCCAGCATTTT
clone size: few; J gene: TRBJ2-2; D gene: NA; V gene: TRBV6-1; CDR3 protein: CASCPSPFNTGELFF; CDR3 DNA: TGTGCCAGTTGTCCTAGCCCCTTTAACACCGGGGAGCTGTTTTTT
clone size: few; J gene: TRBJ1-1; D gene: NA; V gene: TRBV2; CDR3 protein: CASSEERGRTEAFF; CDR3 DNA: TGTGCCAGCAGTGAAGAACGGGGTCGAACTGAAGCTTTCTTT
clone size: few; J gene: TRBJ1-4; D gene: NA; V gene: TRBV5-1; CDR3 protein: CASSSDSRTNEKLFF; CDR3 DNA: TGCGCCAGCAGCTCGGACAGCCGGACTAATGAAAAACTGTTTTTT
clone size: many; J gene: TRBJ2-1; D gene: NA; V gene: TRBV6-5; CDR3 protein: CASSYVGGEQFF; CDR3 DNA: TGTGCCAGCAGTTACGTGGGGGGTGAGCAGTTCTTC
clone size: NA; J gene: TRBJ2-7; D gene: NA; V gene: TRBV10-3; CDR3 protein: CAISGGVVYEQYF; CDR3 DNA: TGTGCCATCAGTGGCGGGGTGGTCTACGAGCAGTACTTC
clone size: NA; J gene: TRBJ2-1; D gene: NA; V gene: TRBV29-1; CDR3 protein: CSSLQGEGRAYNEQFF; CDR3 DNA: TGCAGTTCACTGCAGGGGGAGGGCCGGGCCTACAATGAGCAGTTCTTC
clone size: NA; J gene: TRBJ1-4; D gene: NA; V gene: TRBV28; CDR3 protein: CASSIHGGEGEKLFF; CDR3 DNA: TGTGCCAGCAGTATCCACGGGGGCGAGGGTGAAAAACTGTTTTTT
clone size: few; J gene: TRBJ1-2; D gene: NA; V gene: TRBV7-9; CDR3 protein: CASSLVGIFYGYTF; CDR3 DNA: TGTGCCAGCAGCTTAGTAGGGATATTCTATGGCTACACCTTC
clone size: NA; J gene: TRBJ2-3; D gene: NA; V gene: TRBV5-1; CDR3 protein: CASSQFTDTQYF; CDR3 DNA: TGCGCCAGCAGCCAATTCACAGATACGCAGTATTTT
clone size: NA; J gene: TRBJ1-1; D gene: NA; V gene: TRBV2; CDR3 protein: CASSYRSLNTEAFF; CDR3 DNA: TGTGCCAGCAGTTACAGGTCTTTGAACACTGAAGCTTTCTTT
clone size: NA; J gene: TRBJ1-4; D gene: NA; V gene: TRBV10-3; CDR3 protein: CAIRDISHEKLFF; CDR3 DNA: TGTGCCATCCGGGACATCAGTCATGAAAAACTGTTTTTT
clone size: few; J gene: TRBJ2-3; D gene: NA; V gene: TRBV5-6; CDR3 protein: CASSLIRGIDTQYF; CDR3 DNA: TGTGCCAGCAGCTTGATCAGGGGAATAGATACGCAGTATTTT
clone size: many; J gene: TRBJ2-2; D gene: NA; V gene: TRBV5-1; CDR3 protein: CASSGGPGELFF; CDR3 DNA: TGCGCCAGCAGCGGGGGGCCCGGGGAGCTGTTTTTT
clone size: many; J gene: TRBJ1-2; D gene: TRBD1; V gene: TRBV10-3; CDR3 protein: CAISERGTAYGYTF; CDR3 DNA: TGTGCCATCAGTGAGCGGGGGACAGCGTATGGCTACACCTTC